A selection of T cell receptor beta chains follows, all from one sample in a study of shared clonotypes between healthy human individuals. Generated by immunoSEQ multiplex PCR, the TCRdb table keeps only in-frame clones and is missing some. There are 2.3 million or so clones in the sample; more than 85% occur only once, and about 0.41% lies in the top ten. The sequencing input was naive CD4+ T cells from PBMCs. The receptors shown here come from a man in his late teens or twenties in good health. Some clones in this sample may be carry-over from other donors' samples. Each CDR3 is given with its conserved first and last residue. Each record gives: CDR3 DNA, CDR3 protein, V gene, clone size, D gene, J gene. A D gene is named only where the DNA matches it firmly. The listing skips clone size in some rows; elsewhere it reads once, few, many or a size class.

CDR3 DNA: TGTGCCAGCAGTGTAGACCACGCCTACGAGCAGTACTTC
CDR3 protein: CASSVDHAYEQYF
V gene: TRBV6-1
clone size: NA
D gene: NA
J gene: TRBJ2-7

CDR3 DNA: TGTGCCAGCAGTGAAGCGCTTCGGCAGACCGGCTACACCTTC
CDR3 protein: CASSEALRQTGYTF
V gene: TRBV2
clone size: NA
D gene: NA
J gene: TRBJ1-2

CDR3 DNA: TGTGCCACCAGCAACCGGGGAGAGCGTTACACCGGGGAGCTGTTTTTT
CDR3 protein: CATSNRGERYTGELFF
V gene: TRBV15
clone size: NA
D gene: NA
J gene: TRBJ2-2

CDR3 DNA: TGTGCCAGCAGTGAAATAACGACTAGTTTCCATGAGCAGTTCTTC
CDR3 protein: CASSEITTSFHEQFF
V gene: TRBV6-1
clone size: NA
D gene: NA
J gene: TRBJ2-1

CDR3 DNA: TGTGCCACCAGCAGAGAGGACAGGGGCCATCAGCCCCAGCATTTT
CDR3 protein: CATSREDRGHQPQHF
V gene: TRBV15
clone size: NA
D gene: TRBD1
J gene: TRBJ1-5

CDR3 DNA: TGTGCCAGCAGCTTGGGCAGCACCTACGAGCAGTACTTC
CDR3 protein: CASSLGSTYEQYF
V gene: TRBV5-6
clone size: NA
D gene: NA
J gene: TRBJ2-7

CDR3 DNA: TGTGCCAGCAGCCGCAGGGTGCAAGAGACCCAGTACTTC
CDR3 protein: CASSRRVQETQYF
V gene: TRBV7-2
clone size: once
D gene: NA
J gene: TRBJ2-5

CDR3 DNA: TGTGCCAGCTCACCCACGACGATTGACACTGAAGCTTTCTTT
CDR3 protein: CASSPTTIDTEAFF
V gene: TRBV18
clone size: NA
D gene: NA
J gene: TRBJ1-1

CDR3 DNA: TGTGCCAGTGAAGGGGACACCAACAATGAGCAGTTCTTC
CDR3 protein: CASEGDTNNEQFF
V gene: TRBV6-1
clone size: NA
D gene: NA
J gene: TRBJ2-1

CDR3 DNA: TGTGCCAGTAGTTCCTCCTATCCCTTCAGGGACCTTCACCACTATATAGCCAAAAACATTCAGTACTTC
CDR3 protein: CASSSSYPFRDLHHYIAKNIQYF
V gene: TRBV19
clone size: once
D gene: NA
J gene: TRBJ2-4

CDR3 DNA: TGTGCCAGCAGCCCCATCTTGGGCAGCGAAGCTTTCTTT
CDR3 protein: CASSPILGSEAFF
V gene: TRBV11-2
clone size: NA
D gene: NA
J gene: TRBJ1-1

CDR3 DNA: TGTGCCACCAGCAGGGGGACTAGCGGGAGTAGATACGAGCAGTACTTC
CDR3 protein: CATSRGTSGSRYEQYF
V gene: TRBV15
clone size: NA
D gene: TRBD2
J gene: TRBJ2-7

CDR3 DNA: TGCGCCAGCGGGCGAGGGGGTCCGGGACTAGCGGCCCCGAGCTCCTACAATGAGCAGTTCTTC
CDR3 protein: CASGRGGPGLAAPSSYNEQFF
V gene: TRBV5-1
clone size: NA
D gene: TRBD2
J gene: TRBJ2-1

CDR3 DNA: TGTGCCACCTCCAAAGGCTCCTACGAGCAGTACTTC
CDR3 protein: CATSKGSYEQYF
V gene: TRBV6-5
clone size: NA
D gene: NA
J gene: TRBJ2-7

CDR3 DNA: TGTGCCAGCAGTTACGACATCAAGGACCGTTCCTACGAGCAGTACTTC
CDR3 protein: CASSYDIKDRSYEQYF
V gene: TRBV28
clone size: NA
D gene: NA
J gene: TRBJ2-7

CDR3 DNA: TGTGCCAGTAGAGGGACAGGACTCGTCTATGGCTACACCTTC
CDR3 protein: CASRGTGLVYGYTF
V gene: TRBV19
clone size: NA
D gene: TRBD1
J gene: TRBJ1-2

CDR3 DNA: TGCGCCAGCAGCTTCGGGCTAGCGGGAGTAGAGGAGACCCAGTACTTC
CDR3 protein: CASSFGLAGVEETQYF
V gene: TRBV5-1
clone size: NA
D gene: TRBD2
J gene: TRBJ2-5

CDR3 DNA: TGCGCCAGCAGCCAACGGACACTCGCAACTAATGAAAAACTGTTTTTT
CDR3 protein: CASSQRTLATNEKLFF
V gene: TRBV4-1
clone size: NA
D gene: NA
J gene: TRBJ1-4

CDR3 DNA: TGTGCCAGCAGCCCCCGCAGCGGGGGGACCACCGGGGAGCTGTTTTTT
CDR3 protein: CASSPRSGGTTGELFF
V gene: TRBV7-2
clone size: NA
D gene: TRBD2
J gene: TRBJ2-2

CDR3 DNA: TGTGCCAGCAGCGCGGGGGCTAGCGGGATAGTGGAGACCCAGTACTTC
CDR3 protein: CASSAGASGIVETQYF
V gene: TRBV9
clone size: NA
D gene: TRBD2
J gene: TRBJ2-5

CDR3 DNA: TGCAGCGTTGGCGGGGGTTGGACTGAAGCTTTCTTT
CDR3 protein: CSVGGGWTEAFF
V gene: TRBV29-1
clone size: NA
D gene: NA
J gene: TRBJ1-1

CDR3 DNA: TGTGCCAGCAGCTTTAGCCGCGGATACTACGAGCAGTACTTC
CDR3 protein: CASSFSRGYYEQYF
V gene: TRBV11-1
clone size: NA
D gene: NA
J gene: TRBJ2-7

CDR3 DNA: TGTGCCAGCTCACCACAAGCGGGCACAGATACGCAGTATTTT
CDR3 protein: CASSPQAGTDTQYF
V gene: TRBV18
clone size: NA
D gene: NA
J gene: TRBJ2-3

CDR3 DNA: TGTGCCAGCAGCCGGAGACCTGAGCAGTTCTTC
CDR3 protein: CASSRRPEQFF
V gene: TRBV28
clone size: NA
D gene: NA
J gene: TRBJ2-1

CDR3 DNA: TGTGCCAGCAGCCTAGACAGGGACTATCAGCCCCAGCATTTT
CDR3 protein: CASSLDRDYQPQHF
V gene: TRBV7-2
clone size: NA
D gene: TRBD1
J gene: TRBJ1-5

CDR3 DNA: TGTGCCAGCAGCTCATCGGACAGGGAGGCCTCCGAGCAGTACTTC
CDR3 protein: CASSSSDREASEQYF
V gene: TRBV6-5
clone size: NA
D gene: TRBD1
J gene: TRBJ2-7

CDR3 DNA: TGTGCCAGCAGCTTCAACTTTCCGGGACAGGGGGCAGGTGGCTACACCTTC
CDR3 protein: CASSFNFPGQGAGGYTF
V gene: TRBV5-4
clone size: NA
D gene: TRBD1
J gene: TRBJ1-2

CDR3 DNA: TGTGCCAGCAGCTGGACAGGGCGAAGGGACATTCAGTACTTC
CDR3 protein: CASSWTGRRDIQYF
V gene: TRBV5-4
clone size: NA
D gene: TRBD1
J gene: TRBJ2-4

CDR3 DNA: TGCAGCGTTGCACCAGGGGGCACTGAAGCTTTCTTT
CDR3 protein: CSVAPGGTEAFF
V gene: TRBV29-1
clone size: NA
D gene: TRBD1
J gene: TRBJ1-1

CDR3 DNA: TGTGCCTGGAGTGGCCCCTTGCAAGAGACCCAGTACTTC
CDR3 protein: CAWSGPLQETQYF
V gene: TRBV30
clone size: NA
D gene: NA
J gene: TRBJ2-5

CDR3 DNA: TGTGCCAGCAGCTTAAGGCACTCTGGGGCCAACGTCCTGACTTTC
CDR3 protein: CASSLRHSGANVLTF
V gene: TRBV5-6
clone size: NA
D gene: NA
J gene: TRBJ2-6

CDR3 DNA: TGTGCCAGCAGAAACGGACTAGCGGCCTACAATGAGCAGTTCTTC
CDR3 protein: CASRNGLAAYNEQFF
V gene: TRBV6-6
clone size: NA
D gene: TRBD2
J gene: TRBJ2-1

CDR3 DNA: TGTGCCAGCAGCTCAAGAAGCGGGAGGGCACATGAGCAGTTCTTC
CDR3 protein: CASSSRSGRAHEQFF
V gene: TRBV7-8
clone size: once
D gene: TRBD2
J gene: TRBJ2-1

CDR3 DNA: TGTGCCAGCAGCTTAAATTCGGGGGGCTACTATGGCTACACCTTC
CDR3 protein: CASSLNSGGYYGYTF
V gene: TRBV5-4
clone size: NA
D gene: NA
J gene: TRBJ1-2

CDR3 DNA: TGTGCCATCAGGGCTAGCGGGAGCTCCTACGAGCAGTACTTC
CDR3 protein: CAIRASGSSYEQYF
V gene: TRBV10-3
clone size: NA
D gene: TRBD2
J gene: TRBJ2-7

CDR3 DNA: TGTGCCAGCAGCTTAGTTCCGGGGCGGTACACTGAAGCTTTCTTT
CDR3 protein: CASSLVPGRYTEAFF
V gene: TRBV7-9
clone size: NA
D gene: NA
J gene: TRBJ1-1

CDR3 DNA: TGTGCCAGCAGCAGGGGGTCTTGGGGGATGAACACTGAAGCTTTCTTT
CDR3 protein: CASSRGSWGMNTEAFF
V gene: TRBV5-4
clone size: NA
D gene: NA
J gene: TRBJ1-1

CDR3 DNA: TGTGCCAGCAGTAGGGCCTATGGCTACACCTTC
CDR3 protein: CASSRAYGYTF
V gene: TRBV7-9
clone size: NA
D gene: NA
J gene: TRBJ1-2

CDR3 DNA: TGTGCCAGCAGCTTGACTAGCGGGGGGCGGGCCAAAAACATTCAGTACTTC
CDR3 protein: CASSLTSGGRAKNIQYF
V gene: TRBV5-4
clone size: once
D gene: TRBD2
J gene: TRBJ2-4